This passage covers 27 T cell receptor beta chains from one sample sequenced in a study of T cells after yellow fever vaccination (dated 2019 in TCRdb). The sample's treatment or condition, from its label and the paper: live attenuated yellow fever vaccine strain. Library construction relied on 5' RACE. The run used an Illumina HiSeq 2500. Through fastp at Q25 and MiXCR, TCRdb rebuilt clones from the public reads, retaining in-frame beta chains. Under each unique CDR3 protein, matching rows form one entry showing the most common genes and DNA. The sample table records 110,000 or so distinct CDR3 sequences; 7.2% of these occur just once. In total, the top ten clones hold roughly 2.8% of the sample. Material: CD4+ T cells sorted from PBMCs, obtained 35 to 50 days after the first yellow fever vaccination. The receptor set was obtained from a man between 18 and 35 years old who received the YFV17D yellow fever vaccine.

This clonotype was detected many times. The CDR3 protein is CASSFERNQPQHF. In nucleotides, the CDR3 is TGTGCCAGCAGTTTTGAGCGTAATCAGCCCCAGCATTTT. This chain links TRBV12-3 or TRBV12-4 with TRBJ1-5; D is uncertain. The length of the CDR3 is 13 residues. Deletions cut 3 bases from V and 4 bases from J, with 7 bases between.

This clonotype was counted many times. CDR3 in DNA: TGTGCCAGCAGTTTCTTCGCAGATACGCAGTATTTT. Translated: CASSFFADTQYF. The chain employs TRBV12-3 or TRBV12-4 and TRBJ2-3; D gene ambiguous. CDR3 size: 12 residues. V was clipped by 3 bases and J by 4 bases, with 5 bases between them.

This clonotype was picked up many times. CDR3 sequence: CASSLGLAGIDEQFF. DNA of the CDR3: TGTGCCAGCAGTTTAGGTCTAGCGGGAATCGATGAGCAGTTCTTC. This rearrangement joins TRBV12-3 or TRBV12-4 to TRBJ2-1; 9 bases are a match to TRBD2. The junction had 6 bases not matched to a gene; V was cut back by 1 base and J by 8 bases. The CDR3 covers 15 residues.

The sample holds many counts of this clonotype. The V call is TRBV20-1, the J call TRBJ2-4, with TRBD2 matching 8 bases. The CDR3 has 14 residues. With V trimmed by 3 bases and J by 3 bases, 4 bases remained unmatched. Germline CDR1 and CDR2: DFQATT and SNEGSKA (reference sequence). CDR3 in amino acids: CSASGGAGKNIQYF. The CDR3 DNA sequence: TGCAGTGCTAGCGGGGGGGCTGGCAAAAACATTCAGTACTTC.

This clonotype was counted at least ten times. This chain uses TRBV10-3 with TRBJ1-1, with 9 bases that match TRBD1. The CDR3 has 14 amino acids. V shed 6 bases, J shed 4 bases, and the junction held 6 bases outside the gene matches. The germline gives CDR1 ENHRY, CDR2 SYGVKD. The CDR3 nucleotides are TGTGCCATCAGCAACAGGGGGCCGGGCACTGAAGCTTTCTTT. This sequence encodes CAISNRGPGTEAFF.

CDR3 in amino acids: CASSYGAGMGQPQHF. The CDR3 nucleotides read TGTGCCAGCAGTTACGGGGCAGGGATGGGTCAGCCCCAGCATTTT. The genes are TRBV6-5 and TRBJ1-5; possible D gene TRBD1, 5 bases. There are 15 residues in the CDR3. The ends were cut back, 2 bases at V and 6 bases at J, with 14 bases in the middle. The germline V gene encodes CDR1 MNHEY and CDR2 SVGAGI.

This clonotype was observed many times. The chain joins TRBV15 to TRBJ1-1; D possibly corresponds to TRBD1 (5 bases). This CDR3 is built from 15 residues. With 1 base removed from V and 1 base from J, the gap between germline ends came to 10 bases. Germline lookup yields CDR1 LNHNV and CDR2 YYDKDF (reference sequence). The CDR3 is CATSRGGTGNTEAFF. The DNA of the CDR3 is TGTGCCACCAGCAGAGGCGGGACTGGGAACACTGAAGCTTTCTTT.

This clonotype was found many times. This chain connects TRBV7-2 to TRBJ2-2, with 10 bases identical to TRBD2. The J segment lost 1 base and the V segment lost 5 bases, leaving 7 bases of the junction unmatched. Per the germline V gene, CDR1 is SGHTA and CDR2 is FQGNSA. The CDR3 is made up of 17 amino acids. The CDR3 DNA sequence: TGTGCCAGCAGCCCCCGTAGCGGGGGGAGGAACACCGGGGAGCTGTTTTTT. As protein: CASSPRSGGRNTGELFF.

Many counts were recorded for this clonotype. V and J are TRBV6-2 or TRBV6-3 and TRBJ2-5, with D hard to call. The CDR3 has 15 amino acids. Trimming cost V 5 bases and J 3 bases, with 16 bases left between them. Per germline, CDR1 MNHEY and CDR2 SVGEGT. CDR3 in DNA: TGTGCCAGCAGTGGCGGCAGCCCCACTGAAGAGACCCAGTACTTC. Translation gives CASSGGSPTEETQYF.

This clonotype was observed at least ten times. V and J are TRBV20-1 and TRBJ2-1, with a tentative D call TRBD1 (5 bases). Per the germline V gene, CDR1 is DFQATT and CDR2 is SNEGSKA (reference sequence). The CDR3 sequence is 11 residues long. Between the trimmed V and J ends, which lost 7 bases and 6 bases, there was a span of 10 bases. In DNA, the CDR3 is TGCAGTGAAGGGGCTGGCAATGAGCAGTTCTTC. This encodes CSEGAGNEQFF.

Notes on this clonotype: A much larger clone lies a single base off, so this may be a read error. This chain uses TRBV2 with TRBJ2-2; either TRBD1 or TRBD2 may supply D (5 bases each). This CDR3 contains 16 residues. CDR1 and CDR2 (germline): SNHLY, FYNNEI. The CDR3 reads CASSDTGTINTEELFF. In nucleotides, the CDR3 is TGTGCCAGCAGCGATACCGGGACGATAAACACCGAGGAGCTGTTTTTT.

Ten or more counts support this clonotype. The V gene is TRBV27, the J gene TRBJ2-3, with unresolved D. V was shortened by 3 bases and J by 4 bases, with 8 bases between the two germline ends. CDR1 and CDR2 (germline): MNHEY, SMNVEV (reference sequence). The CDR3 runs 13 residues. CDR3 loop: CASSFTLADTQYF. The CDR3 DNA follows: TGTGCCAGCAGTTTCACTTTAGCAGATACGCAGTATTTT.

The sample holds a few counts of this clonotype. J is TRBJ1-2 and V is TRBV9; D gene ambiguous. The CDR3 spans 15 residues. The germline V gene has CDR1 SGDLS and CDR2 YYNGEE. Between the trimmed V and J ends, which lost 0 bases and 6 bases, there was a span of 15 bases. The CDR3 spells CASSVGPPRMDGYTF. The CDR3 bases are TGTGCCAGCAGCGTAGGGCCCCCACGGATGGATGGCTACACCTTC.

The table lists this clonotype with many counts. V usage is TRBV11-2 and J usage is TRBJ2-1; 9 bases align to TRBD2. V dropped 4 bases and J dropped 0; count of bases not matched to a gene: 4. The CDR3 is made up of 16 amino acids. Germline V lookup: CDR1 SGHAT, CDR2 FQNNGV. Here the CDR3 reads CASSSLAGVSYNEQFF. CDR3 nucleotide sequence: TGTGCCAGCAGCTCCTTAGCGGGGGTCTCCTACAATGAGCAGTTCTTC.

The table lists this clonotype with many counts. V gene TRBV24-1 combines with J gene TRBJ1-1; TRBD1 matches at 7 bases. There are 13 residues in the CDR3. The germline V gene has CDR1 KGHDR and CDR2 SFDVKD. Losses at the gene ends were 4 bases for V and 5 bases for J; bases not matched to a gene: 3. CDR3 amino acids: CATSEAGGTEAFF. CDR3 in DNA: TGTGCCACCAGTGAGGCAGGGGGGACTGAAGCTTTCTTT.

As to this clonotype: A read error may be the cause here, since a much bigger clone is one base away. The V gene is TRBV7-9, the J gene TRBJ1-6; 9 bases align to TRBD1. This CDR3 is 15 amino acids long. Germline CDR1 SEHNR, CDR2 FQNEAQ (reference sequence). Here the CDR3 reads CASSRGDRVNSPPHF. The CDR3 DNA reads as TGTGCCAGCAGCAGGGGGGACAGGGTAAATTCACCCCCCCACTTT. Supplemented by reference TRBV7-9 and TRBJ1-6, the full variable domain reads DTGVSQNPRHKITKRGQNVTFRCDPISEHNRLYWYRQTLGQGPEFLTYFQNEAQLEKSRLLSDRFSAERPKGSFSTLEIQRTEQGDSAMYLCASSRGDRVNSPPHFGNGTRLTVT.

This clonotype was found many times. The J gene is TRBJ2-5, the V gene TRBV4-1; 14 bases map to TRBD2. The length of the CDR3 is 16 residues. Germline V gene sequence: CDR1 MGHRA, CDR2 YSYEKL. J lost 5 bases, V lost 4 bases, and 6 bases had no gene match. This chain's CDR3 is CASSPGLAGGGETQYF. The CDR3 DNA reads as TGCGCCAGCAGCCCAGGACTAGCGGGGGGCGGGGAGACCCAGTACTTC.

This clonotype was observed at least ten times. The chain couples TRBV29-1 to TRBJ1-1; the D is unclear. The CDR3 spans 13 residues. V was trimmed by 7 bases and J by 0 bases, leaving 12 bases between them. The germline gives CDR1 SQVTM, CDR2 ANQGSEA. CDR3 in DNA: TGCAGCGGGAAAAGGTTAATGAACACTGAAGCTTTCTTT. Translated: CSGKRLMNTEAFF.

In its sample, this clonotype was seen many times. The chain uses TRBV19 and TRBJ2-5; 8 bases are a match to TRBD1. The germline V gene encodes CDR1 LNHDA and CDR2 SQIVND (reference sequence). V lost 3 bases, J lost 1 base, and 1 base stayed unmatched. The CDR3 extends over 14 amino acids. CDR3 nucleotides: TGTGCCAGTAGTATGGACAGGGTCCAAGAGACCCAGTACTTC. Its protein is CASSMDRVQETQYF.

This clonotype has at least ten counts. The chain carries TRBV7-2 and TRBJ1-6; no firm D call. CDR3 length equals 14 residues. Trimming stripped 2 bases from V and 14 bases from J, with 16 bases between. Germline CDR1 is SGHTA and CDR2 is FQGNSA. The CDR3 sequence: CASSLIRHPMALHF. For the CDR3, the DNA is TGTGCCAGCAGCTTAATTCGCCATCCCATGGCCCTCCACTTT.

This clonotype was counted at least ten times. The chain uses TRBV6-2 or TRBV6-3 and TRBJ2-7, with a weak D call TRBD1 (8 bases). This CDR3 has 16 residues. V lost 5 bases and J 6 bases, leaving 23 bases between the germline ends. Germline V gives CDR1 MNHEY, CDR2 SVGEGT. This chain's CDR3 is CASSPPGGTGKSEQYF. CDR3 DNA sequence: TGTGCCAGCAGTCCCCCCGGGGGGACAGGTAAGAGCGAGCAGTACTTC.

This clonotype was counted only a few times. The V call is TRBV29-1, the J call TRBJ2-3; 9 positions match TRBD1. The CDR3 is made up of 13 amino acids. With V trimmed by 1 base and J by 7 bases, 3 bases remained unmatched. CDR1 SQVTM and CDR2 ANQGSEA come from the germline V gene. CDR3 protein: CSVEAGQGYTQYF. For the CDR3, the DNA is TGCAGCGTTGAAGCGGGACAGGGATATACGCAGTATTTT.

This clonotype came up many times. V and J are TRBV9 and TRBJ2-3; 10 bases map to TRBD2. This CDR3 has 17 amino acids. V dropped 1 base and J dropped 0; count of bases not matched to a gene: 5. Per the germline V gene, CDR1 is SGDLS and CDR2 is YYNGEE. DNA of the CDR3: TGTGCCAGCAGCGTAACTGAGCGGGGGGGTAGCACAGATACGCAGTATTTT. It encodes CASSVTERGGSTDTQYF.

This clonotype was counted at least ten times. The CDR3 region is CASSALPSAGGSNEKLFF. The CDR3, as DNA: TGCGCCAGCTCCGCGCTTCCATCAGCAGGAGGGTCAAATGAAAAACTGTTTTTT. The V gene is TRBV5-1, the J gene TRBJ1-4; D is unclear. With 7 bases removed from V and 5 bases from J, the gap between germline ends came to 27 bases. The CDR3 spans 18 residues. The germline gives CDR1 SGHRS, CDR2 YFSETQ. The variable domain in full, completed from reference TRBV5-1 and TRBJ1-4, reads KAGVTQTPRYLIKTRGQQVTLSCSPISGHRSVSWYQQTPGQGLQFLFEYFSETQRNKGNFPGRFSGRQFSNSRSEMNVSTLELGDSALYLCASSALPSAGGSNEKLFFGSGTQLSVL.

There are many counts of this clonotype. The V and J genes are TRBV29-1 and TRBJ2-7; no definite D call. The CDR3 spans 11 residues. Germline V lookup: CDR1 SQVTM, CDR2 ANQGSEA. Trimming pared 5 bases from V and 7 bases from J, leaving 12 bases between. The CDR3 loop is CSVSVGLEQYV. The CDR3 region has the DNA TGCAGCGTTTCGGTGGGTTTGGAGCAGTACGTC.

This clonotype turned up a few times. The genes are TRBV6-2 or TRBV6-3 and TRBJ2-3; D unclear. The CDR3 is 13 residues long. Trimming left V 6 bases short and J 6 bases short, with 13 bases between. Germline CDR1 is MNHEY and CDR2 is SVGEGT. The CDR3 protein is CASSYGPWDTQYF. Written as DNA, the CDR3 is TGTGCCAGCAGCTACGGGCCCTGGGATACGCAGTATTTT.

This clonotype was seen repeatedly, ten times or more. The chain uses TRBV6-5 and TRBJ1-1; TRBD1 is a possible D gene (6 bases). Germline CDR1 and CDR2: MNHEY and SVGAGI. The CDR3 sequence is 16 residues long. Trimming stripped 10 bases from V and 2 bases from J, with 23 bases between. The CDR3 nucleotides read TGTGCCACCCTTGGGCTAGGGGGTAAGGGCAACACTGAAGCTTTCTTT. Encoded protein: CATLGLGGKGNTEAFF.